Listed below are T cell receptor beta chains from one sample, sequenced in a study of blood T cell repertoires in COVID-19. Sequencing used immunoSEQ multiplex PCR; TCRdb keeps in-frame clones, though not all of them. The sample lists around 160,000 clones, approximately 86% occurring once. The sequenced material came from peripheral blood. The receptor source for this set is a man aged 18 to 29 with acute or convalescent COVID-19. Both conserved end residues are part of each CDR3. A D gene is named only where the DNA matches it firmly. Size values are once, few and many counts, or a class for expanded clones, and some rows have none.

D: TRBD1; J: TRBJ1-1; V: TRBV7-2; size: .; DNA: TGTGCCAGCAGCCGGACAGGGGAAGCTTTCTTT; CDR3: CASSRTGEAFF
D: TRBD2; J: TRBJ2-5; V: TRBV2; size: many; DNA: TGTGCCAGCAGTGAAGCGCTGATAGCGGGGGGGACCCAAGAGACCCAGTACTTC; CDR3: CASSEALIAGGTQETQYF
D: .; J: TRBJ2-2; V: TRBV5-4; size: .; DNA: TGTGCCAGCAGCTTGGAGCTACTCTCCGGGGAGCTGTTTTTT; CDR3: CASSLELLSGELFF
D: .; J: TRBJ1-1; V: TRBV7-9; size: .; DNA: TGTGCCAGCAGCTTGCTGAAGGGAGTAGTAATGGACACTGAAGCTTTCTTT; CDR3: CASSLLKGVVMDTEAFF
D: TRBD2; J: TRBJ2-3; V: TRBV10-2; size: .; DNA: TGCGCCAGCAGTGAGTCCGCTAGCGGGGCTATCACAGATACGCAGTATTTT; CDR3: CASSESASGAITDTQYF
D: .; J: TRBJ1-1; V: TRBV30; size: .; DNA: TGTGCCTGGAATCCGATAGTGAACACTGAAGCTTTCTTT; CDR3: CAWNPIVNTEAFF
D: TRBD1; J: TRBJ2-7; V: TRBV11-2; size: few; DNA: TGTGCCAGCAGCTTAGCGGACAGGGGGTTTTACGAGCAGTACTTC; CDR3: CASSLADRGFYEQYF
D: .; J: TRBJ2-3; V: TRBV7-9; size: .; DNA: TGTGCCAGCAGCTTAGTACAGGTATACACAGATACGCAGTATTTT; CDR3: CASSLVQVYTDTQYF
D: .; J: TRBJ2-3; V: TRBV10-1; size: .; DNA: TGCGCCAGCAGGGGAGGGTCACGAGGGGGTTTTGGAGATACGCAGTATTTT; CDR3: CASRGGSRGGFGDTQYF
D: .; J: TRBJ2-1; V: TRBV5-1; size: few; DNA: TGCGCCAGTCCGAGAGTCCCCCGGGGAGCCTACAATGAGCAGTTCTTC; CDR3: CASPRVPRGAYNEQFF
D: TRBD1; J: TRBJ1-4; V: TRBV6-5; size: .; DNA: TGTGCCAGCAGTTACGGACAGGGGGGAGGTGAAAAACTGTTTTTT; CDR3: CASSYGQGGGEKLFF
D: .; J: TRBJ2-7; V: TRBV19; size: .; DNA: TGTGCCAGTAGTATAGGTTACAGCCGCTACGAGCAGTACTTC; CDR3: CASSIGYSRYEQYF
D: .; J: TRBJ2-7; V: TRBV12-3/TRBV12-4; size: .; DNA: TGTGCCAGCAGTTTCGACAGTTCCTACGAGCAGTACTTC; CDR3: CASSFDSSYEQYF
D: TRBD1; J: TRBJ2-1; V: TRBV25-1; size: once; DNA: TGTGCCAGCAGTGAACTTCGGACAGGGGGCGGCTACAATGAGCAGTTCTTC; CDR3: CASSELRTGGGYNEQFF
D: TRBD1; J: TRBJ1-4; V: TRBV7-2; size: .; DNA: TGTGCCAGCAGTGGGACAGGCAAGGAAAAACTGTTTTTT; CDR3: CASSGTGKEKLFF
D: .; J: TRBJ2-3; V: TRBV7-8; size: .; DNA: TGTGCCAGCAGCTTAGTGTCAGGGTACGCAGATACGCAGTATTTT; CDR3: CASSLVSGYADTQYF
D: .; J: TRBJ1-3; V: TRBV19; size: once; DNA: TGTGCCAGTAGTCCACGGACAGTCTCTGGAAACACCATATATTTT; CDR3: CASSPRTVSGNTIYF
D: .; J: TRBJ1-1; V: TRBV11-3; size: once; DNA: TGTGCCAGCAGCCATGAGGGGGACACTGAAGCTTTCTTT; CDR3: CASSHEGDTEAFF
D: TRBD1; J: TRBJ2-1; V: TRBV24-1; size: .; DNA: TGTGCCACCGGCAAGGACAGGGGTGGTCATGAGCAGTTCTTC; CDR3: CATGKDRGGHEQFF
D: .; J: TRBJ2-4; V: TRBV15; size: .; DNA: TGTGCCACCAGCAGAGAACAAGGCGGGATTCTAGCCAAAAACATTCAGTACTTC; CDR3: CATSREQGGILAKNIQYF
D: .; J: TRBJ2-7; V: TRBV11-3; size: .; DNA: TGTGCCAGCAGCTTAGGATTATTCAGGTCTGGTCGTTCCTACGAGCAGTACTTC; CDR3: CASSLGLFRSGRSYEQYF
D: .; J: TRBJ2-5; V: TRBV4-1; size: .; DNA: TGCGCCAGCAGCCAAGCGGAACAGCAAGAGACCCAGTACTTC; CDR3: CASSQAEQQETQYF
D: .; J: TRBJ2-5; V: TRBV6-5; size: .; DNA: TGTGCCACTCAAGCGGATCAAGAGACCCAGTACTTC; CDR3: CATQADQETQYF
D: .; J: TRBJ1-5; V: TRBV6-6; size: .; DNA: TGTGCCAGCAGTTCCTTTAATCAGCCCCAGCATTTT; CDR3: CASSSFNQPQHF
D: TRBD2; J: TRBJ2-1; V: TRBV19; size: once; DNA: TGTGCCAGTATGATTCTAGCGGGGGGGTACAATGAGCAGTTCTTC; CDR3: CASMILAGGYNEQFF
D: .; J: TRBJ2-5; V: TRBV6-1; size: .; DNA: TGTGCCAGCAGTGAAGCGGGGGGACAAGAGACCCAGTACTTC; CDR3: CASSEAGGQETQYF
D: .; J: TRBJ1-6; V: TRBV7-2; size: .; DNA: TGTGCCAGCAGCTTAGCCAGGAATTCACCCCTCCACTTT; CDR3: CASSLARNSPLHF
D: .; J: TRBJ2-3; V: TRBV19; size: .; DNA: TGTGCCAGTAGTCTGGGGGGTGGAACAGATACGCAGTATTTT; CDR3: CASSLGGGTDTQYF
D: .; J: TRBJ2-3; V: TRBV9; size: .; DNA: TGTGCCAGCAGCGTAGTAAGCACAGATACGCAGTATTTT; CDR3: CASSVVSTDTQYF